The 17 T cell receptor beta chains presented below share a single source sample, sequenced in a study of T-cell reconstitution after alpha-beta-depleted transplantation in children. A TCRbeta library incorporating unique molecular identifiers was prepared. TCRdb itself ran the PCR reads through MiXCR, one entry per CDR3 protein. Of 490,000 or so distinct CDR3 sequences listed, roughly a tenth are singletons. The sequencing used PBMCs, collected before TCRalphabeta/CD19-depleted stem cell transplant. These receptors originate from a child aged 2 to 10 with inherited bone marrow failure, due to receive a stem cell transplant.

On this clonotype itself: A much larger clone sits a single nucleotide away, making a read error possible. V gene TRBV12-3 or TRBV12-4 combines with J gene TRBJ2-3; 11 bases match TRBD2. There are 16 residues in the CDR3. After removal of 10 bases from V and 4 bases from J, the junction contained 13 bases not matched to a gene. The CDR3 here is CANTNIAGGPADTQYF. CDR3 bases: TGTGCCAACACCAACATAGCGGGAGGGCCGGCAGATACGCAGTATTTT.

This clonotype was observed a few times. The V call is TRBV20-1, the J call TRBJ2-7; 7 bases are shared with TRBD2. CDR3 length: 15 amino acids. The germline V gene encodes CDR1 DFQATT and CDR2 SNEGSKA (reference sequence). V lost 6 bases, J lost 2 bases, and 13 bases stayed unmatched. This chain's CDR3 is CSARTRFGLPYEQYF. DNA of the CDR3: TGCAGTGCCCGGACTAGATTCGGCTTGCCCTACGAGCAGTACTTC.

This clonotype was found many times. The chain employs TRBV28 and TRBJ2-7; possibly TRBD2 for D (6 bases). CDR3 length: 15 residues. V was cut by 4 bases and J by 3 bases, with 16 bases left in between. Looked up from germline, CDR1 is MDHEN and CDR2 is SYDVKM. This CDR3 is CASSSQFGGSYEQYF. CDR3 bases: TGTGCCAGCAGTTCCCAGTTCGGGGGAAGCTACGAGCAGTACTTC.

The table lists this clonotype with a few counts. The chain recombines TRBV7-8 with TRBJ2-7; no definite D call. The CDR3 consists of 15 residues. Between the trimmed V and J ends, which lost 1 base and 7 bases, there was a span of 17 bases. Germline V lookup: CDR1 SGHVS, CDR2 FQNEAQ. For the CDR3, the DNA is TGTGCCAGCAGCTTAGACCCGACTCGCACCAGGGAGCAGTACTTC. Amino acids: CASSLDPTRTREQYF.

The V call is TRBV10-3, the J call TRBJ1-1; 8 nucleotides match TRBD1. The CDR3 has 14 residues. With V trimmed by 5 bases and J by 3 bases, 5 bases remained unmatched. Germline CDR1 reads ENHRY; CDR2 reads SYGVKD. The CDR3 region is CAISQGARDTEAFF. The CDR3 bases are TGTGCCATCAGTCAGGGGGCCCGGGACACTGAAGCTTTCTTT.

This clonotype was found many times. This chain links TRBV7-9 with TRBJ2-5; perhaps TRBD2 as D (5 bases). Germline-derived CDR1 and CDR2 are SEHNR and FQNEAQ (reference sequence). The V and J ends lost 7 bases and 5 bases respectively, with 14 bases between them. This CDR3 spans 13 amino acids. CDR3 DNA: TGTGCCAGCAAAGAGGGCCTCACGGAGACCCAGTACTTC. Translation: CASKEGLTETQYF.

This chain uses TRBV6-1 with TRBJ2-5; 9 positions match TRBD2. The CDR3 consists of 14 residues. V lost 6 bases to trimming and J lost 5 bases; unmatched junction nucleotides: 7. CDR1 is MNHNS and CDR2 is SASEGT in the germline V gene. The chain's CDR3 is CASSNLAGSETQYF. The CDR3 coding sequence is TGTGCCAGCAGCAATCTAGCGGGAAGTGAGACCCAGTACTTC.

The chain employs TRBV6-1 and TRBJ1-1; 8 bases are shared with TRBD1. After removal of 6 bases from V and 4 bases from J, the junction contained 4 bases not matched to a gene. Per germline, CDR1 MNHNS and CDR2 SASEGT. CDR3 length: 13 residues. The CDR3 sequence: CASSTTGATEAFF. The CDR3 region has the DNA TGTGCCAGCAGCACGACAGGGGCCACTGAAGCTTTCTTT.

This clonotype was found many times. The gene calls are TRBV27 and TRBJ2-7; a possible D gene is TRBD1 (6 bases). V lost 6 bases, J lost 0 bases, and 9 bases lay in between. Germline CDR1 and CDR2: MNHEY and SMNVEV (reference sequence). This CDR3 has 13 residues. CDR3 sequence: CASRDRSSYEQYF. The CDR3 DNA sequence: TGTGCCAGCAGGGACAGAAGCTCCTACGAGCAGTACTTC.

There are many counts of this clonotype. This chain uses TRBV15 with TRBJ1-6; D gene uncertain. The CDR3 is 13 amino acids. Germline CDR1 is LNHNV and CDR2 is YYDKDF (reference sequence). V was pared by 5 bases and J by 8 bases, with 10 bases between. Here the CDR3 DNA reads TGTGCCACCAGCCGCGGCGGCTATTCACCCCTCCACTTT. Translating gives CATSRGGYSPLHF.

This clonotype was detected ten times or more. V and J are TRBV20-1 and TRBJ2-1; TRBD2 matches at 8 bases. With V trimmed by 2 bases and J by 6 bases, 12 bases remained unmatched. This CDR3 has 16 residues. The germline V gene has CDR1 DFQATT and CDR2 SNEGSKA (reference sequence). The CDR3 DNA follows: TGCAGTGCTAGAAAAAGTGGGACTAGGAGGATCAATGAGCAGTTCTTC. Its translation: CSARKSGTRRINEQFF.

In this sample, this clonotype turned up many times. A read error may account for a junction end that differs from germline. In nucleotides, the CDR3 is TGTGCCAGCAGCTCAGGGGGGGGAGATGTACTCTACTATGAGCAGTTCTTC. This codes for CASSSGGGDVLYYEQFF. The chain combines TRBV7-8 with TRBJ2-1; either TRBD1 or TRBD2 may fit D (7 bases each). CDR1 and CDR2 (germline): SGHVS, FQNEAQ. This CDR3 region has 17 residues.

Many counts were recorded for this clonotype. The rearrangement joins TRBV4-3 to TRBJ2-1; no clear D. V shed 1 base and J shed 6 bases, with 4 bases lying between them. Germline V gene lookup returns CDR1 LGHNA and CDR2 YSLEER. This CDR3 spans 12 amino acids. CDR3 in amino acids: CASSQGGNEQFF. Here the CDR3 DNA reads TGCGCCAGCAGCCAAGGAGGCAATGAGCAGTTCTTC.

Concerning this clonotype itself: With a much larger clone just one base away, this may be a read error. The DNA of the CDR3 is TGTGCCAGCAGCTTAGGGTTATTGGCGGGACAAGAGACCCAGTACTTC. Translating it yields CASSLGLLAGQETQYF. The rearrangement links TRBV7-9 to TRBJ2-5; maybe TRBD2 (6 bases). Germline CDR1 reads SEHNR; CDR2 reads FQNEAQ (reference sequence). The CDR3 loop spans 16 amino acids. The V end lost 1 base, the J end lost 2 bases, and 14 bases lay between the germline ends.

In this sample, this clonotype turned up many times. The chain carries TRBV6-1 and TRBJ2-7; maybe TRBD2 (6 bases). V was clipped by 6 bases and J by 0 bases, with 15 bases between them. The CDR3 extends over 15 amino acids. Germline CDR1 reads MNHNS; CDR2 reads SASEGT. The CDR3, as DNA: TGTGCCAGCAGCCAAGGACTATTAAGCTCCTACGAGCAGTACTTC. Translating gives CASSQGLLSSYEQYF.

This clonotype was picked up many times. This chain uses TRBV5-1 with TRBJ2-3; no firm D call. This CDR3 is 15 amino acids long. Trimming cost V 0 bases and J 2 bases, with 10 bases left between them. Per germline, CDR1 SGHRS and CDR2 YFSETQ. CDR3 in amino acids: CASSLVLDFTDTQYF. The CDR3 DNA reads as TGCGCCAGCAGCTTGGTTCTTGACTTCACAGATACGCAGTATTTT.

The chain employs TRBV7-9 and TRBJ2-7; TRBD2 matches 13 bases. Looked up from germline, CDR1 is SEHNR and CDR2 is FQNEAQ (reference sequence). CDR3 length: 17 residues. J gave up 5 bases and V 5 bases, and 12 bases lay outside the gene matches. CDR3 coding DNA: TGTGCCAGCAGCGCAGGACTAGCGGGAGTAGAAATGGACGAGCAGTACTTC. It yields the protein CASSAGLAGVEMDEQYF.